This entry is about one TCR beta chain. What it recognizes is unknown. PCR was performed using 60 Vbeta and 13 Jbeta primers. Authors' processing steps: In a later analysis, of tens of millions of unique beta chains, roughly 10 million appeared in at least two donors. Method: immunoSEQ multiplex PCR; TCRdb's copy keeps in-frame clones and lacks some. The DNA was the basis for D and trimming; V, J and clone size are from that table. The sample has around 160,000 clones, roughly two thirds seen once. The record originates from a study of cytomegalovirus exposure and HLA in healthy donors. Findings and caveats of the study: A highly shared variant cluster was judged a likely technical artifact.

Germline V CDR1 and CDR2: SGHTA, FQGNSA. Trimming took off 1 base at V and 8 bases at J, with 6 bases between the two ends. This CDR3 is 12 amino acids long. V and J are TRBV7-2 and TRBJ2-1; D gene ambiguous. This TCR derives from a woman aged 18-29 years in good health and CMV-seropositive. Sequencing was carried out using PBMCs. The CDR3 DNA sequence: TGTGCCAGCAGCTTAGACAGCCATGAGCAGTTCTTC. Translation gives CASSLDSHEQFF.